The 8 T cell receptor beta chains in this list originate from one sample, sequenced in a study of blood T cell repertoires in COVID-19. The data were produced by immunoSEQ multiplex PCR, yet TCRdb's version contains in-frame clones alone and is incomplete. Among over 60,000 clones listed, 80% to 90% were seen once. Sample: peripheral blood. The source is a man between 65 and 85 years old with active or convalescent COVID-19.

The chain joins TRBV27 to TRBJ2-7; maybe TRBD2 (6 bases). V gave up 3 bases and J gave up 0 bases, with 6 bases separating them. The CDR3 is 13 residues long. Germline V gene lookup returns CDR1 MNHEY and CDR2 SMNVEV (reference sequence). The DNA of the CDR3 is TGTGCCAGCAGTTTGACTAGCTCCTACGAGCAGTACTTC. Translated: CASSLTSSYEQYF.

The chain joins TRBV28 to TRBJ1-2, with no clear D. Germline loops: CDR1 MDHEN, CDR2 SYDVKM. This CDR3 is built from 12 residues. Trimming pared 2 bases from V and 9 bases from J, leaving 10 bases between. CDR3 DNA: TGTGCCAGCAGTTTAGGGTCGAGGAGCTACACCTTC. Translated, it gives CASSLGSRSYTF.

The chain recombines TRBV5-1 with TRBJ1-1; 8 bases match TRBD1. Germline CDR1 is SGHRS and CDR2 is YFSETQ. The length of the CDR3 is 13 residues. V dropped 4 bases and J dropped 4; count of bases not matched to a gene: 3. The CDR3 DNA follows: TGCGCCAGCAGCACACAGGGGGGCACTGAAGCTTTCTTT. This gives the protein CASSTQGGTEAFF.

V and J are TRBV19 and TRBJ2-1; D is possibly TRBD2 (5 bases). This CDR3 spans 15 amino acids. Germline assignment: CDR1 LNHDA and CDR2 SQIVND (reference sequence). V lost 4 bases to trimming and J lost 4 bases, with 14 bases between them. The DNA of the CDR3 is TGTGCCAGTAGTAGAAAGGACTCCCCTTACAATGAGCAGTTCTTC. Translation: CASSRKDSPYNEQFF. The variable domain in full, completed from reference TRBV19 and TRBJ2-1, reads DGGITQSPKYLFRKEGQNVTLSCEQNLNHDAMYWYRQDPGQGLRLIYYSQIVNDFQKGDIAEGYSVSREKKESFPLTVTSAQKNPTAFYLCASSRKDSPYNEQFFGPGTRLTVL.

The chain joins TRBV7-2 to TRBJ2-1; 10 bases fit TRBD2. The V segment lost 6 bases and the J segment 9 bases; nucleotides outside the gene matches: 11. This CDR3 has 15 residues. Germline loops: CDR1 SGHTA, CDR2 FQGNSA. The CDR3 sequence is CASSQLAGLGIEQFF. DNA for the CDR3: TGTGCCAGCAGTCAACTAGCGGGACTAGGGATTGAGCAGTTCTTC.

The genes are TRBV25-1 and TRBJ2-7; 7 positions agree with TRBD1. CDR3 size: 15 residues. CDR1 and CDR2 from the germline V gene are MGHDK and SYGVNS. V lost 1 base, J lost 4 bases, and 7 bases stayed unmatched. CDR3 DNA sequence: TGTGCCAGCAGTGAATCAGGGACAGCTAGTTACGAGCAGTACTTC. Translating gives CASSESGTASYEQYF.

CDR3 coding DNA: TGTGCCAGCAGCTTGGGGGAGACCTATGGCTACACCTTC. This sequence encodes CASSLGETYGYTF. The genes are TRBV5-4 and TRBJ1-2, with D hard to call. Germline CDR1 reads SGHNT; CDR2 reads YYREEE (reference sequence). V was pared by 0 bases and J by 4 bases, with 7 bases between. The CDR3 is 13 amino acids. Filled out from reference TRBV5-4 and TRBJ1-2, the complete variable domain reads ETGVTQSPTHLIKTRGQQVTLRCSSQSGHNTVSWYQQALGQGPQFIFQYYREEENGRGNFPPRFSGLQFPNYSSELNVNALELDDSALYLCASSLGETYGYTFGSGTRLTVV.

This clone turned up a few times. The chain carries TRBV7-2 and TRBJ1-5; D is ambiguous. The CDR3 totals 15 residues. Germline V gene lookup returns CDR1 SGHTA and CDR2 FQGNSA. Trimming removed 5 bases at V and 0 bases at J, with 11 bases between. CDR3 in DNA: TGTGCCAGCAGCCCACTAAGAGGTAGCAATCAGCCCCAGCATTTT. This translates into CASSPLRGSNQPQHF.